This T cell receptor beta chain is drawn from a study of cytomegalovirus exposure and HLA in healthy donors. Study-level background: Earlier results showed approximately 110 million unique TCR beta sequences derived from some 180 million T cells. Among the approximately 400 genotyped donors, approximately 81% were placed in the Caucasian-associated ancestry cluster.

Both 60 Vbeta primers and 13 Jbeta primers went into the PCR. Clones were read by immunoSEQ multiplex PCR, and TCRdb kept only the in-frame ones, dropping some. The sample includes about 120,000 clones, approximately 80% of them seen just once. Study-wide results and caveats: Immune exposure was documented only through CMV serostatus.

This CDR3 is 13 amino acids long. The germline gives CDR1 LNHDA, CDR2 SQIVND (reference sequence). Trimming removed 4 bases from V and 3 bases from J, with 9 bases in between. As regards this clone: As yet, its antigen is unknown.

The sequence was obtained from a woman aged 40 to 50 in good health and CMV-seropositive. The sample consisted of PBMCs. The V and J genes are TRBV19 and TRBJ1-2; no clear D gene. This CDR3 reads CASSTWADYGYTF. DNA for the CDR3: TGTGCCAGTAGTACGTGGGCAGACTATGGCTACACCTTC.